This T cell receptor beta chain was sequenced in a study of blood T cell repertoires in COVID-19. Study as a whole: Sources were T cells, B-cell-depleted T cells, or PBMCs; the material itself was cDNA or gDNA.

In the original analysis: Counts of nucleated cells, estimated from reference gene primer amplification, were obtained. Only in-frame clones appear in the TCRdb table, and some are missing; sequencing was by immunoSEQ multiplex PCR. V, J and clone size were drawn from that table, and D and trimming were deduced from the DNA. The table lists about 220,000 clones, less than 85% of them singletons. V lost 5 bases, J lost 4 bases, and 23 bases lay in between. Germline V lookup: CDR1 LNHDA, CDR2 SQIVND (reference sequence). The CDR3 is 17 amino acids. Sequenced: peripheral blood. The chain couples TRBV19 to TRBJ1-2; maybe TRBD1 (6 bases). This receptor was identified in a woman of 80 years or more with acute or convalescent COVID-19. CDR3 DNA: TGTGCCAGTAGTTTACAGGGCTACGACCCGATGGGCTATGGCTACACCTTC. Its translation is CASSLQGYDPMGYGYTF.